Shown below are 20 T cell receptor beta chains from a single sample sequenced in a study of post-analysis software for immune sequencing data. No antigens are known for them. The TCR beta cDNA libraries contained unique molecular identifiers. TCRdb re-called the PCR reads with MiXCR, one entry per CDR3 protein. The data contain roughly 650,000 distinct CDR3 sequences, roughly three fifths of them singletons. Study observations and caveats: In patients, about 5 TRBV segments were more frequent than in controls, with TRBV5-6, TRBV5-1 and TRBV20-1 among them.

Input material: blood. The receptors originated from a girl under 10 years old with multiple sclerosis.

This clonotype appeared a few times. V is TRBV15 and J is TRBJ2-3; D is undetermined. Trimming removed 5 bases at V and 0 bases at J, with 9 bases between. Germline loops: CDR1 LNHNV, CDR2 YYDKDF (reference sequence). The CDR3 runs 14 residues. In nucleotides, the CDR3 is TGTGCCACCAGCTCCATGGACAGCACAGATACGCAGTATTTT. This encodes CATSSMDSTDTQYF. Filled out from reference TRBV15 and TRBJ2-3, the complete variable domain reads DAMVIQNPRYQVTQFGKPVTLSCSQTLNHNVMYWYQQKSSQAPKLLFHYYDKDFNNEADTPDNFQSRRPNTSFCFLDIRSPGLGDTAMYLCATSSMDSTDTQYFGPGTRLTVL.

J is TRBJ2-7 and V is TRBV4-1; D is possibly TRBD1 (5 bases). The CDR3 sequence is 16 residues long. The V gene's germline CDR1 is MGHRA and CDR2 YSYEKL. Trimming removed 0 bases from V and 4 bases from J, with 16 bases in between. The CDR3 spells CASSQEGPGPPYEQYF. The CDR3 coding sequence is TGCGCCAGCAGCCAAGAAGGCCCAGGGCCACCTTACGAGCAGTACTTC.

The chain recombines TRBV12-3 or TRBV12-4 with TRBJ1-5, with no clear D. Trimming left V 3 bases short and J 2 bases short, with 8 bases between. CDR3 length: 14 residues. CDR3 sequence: CASSFKVGNQPQHF. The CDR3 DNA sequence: TGTGCCAGCAGTTTTAAGGTTGGCAATCAGCCCCAGCATTTT.

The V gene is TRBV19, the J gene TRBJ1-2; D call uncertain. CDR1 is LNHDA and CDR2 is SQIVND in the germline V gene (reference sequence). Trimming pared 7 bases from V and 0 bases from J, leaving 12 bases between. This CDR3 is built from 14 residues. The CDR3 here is CASTEGSSNYGYTF. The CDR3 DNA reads TGTGCCAGTACGGAAGGGAGCTCTAACTATGGCTACACCTTC.

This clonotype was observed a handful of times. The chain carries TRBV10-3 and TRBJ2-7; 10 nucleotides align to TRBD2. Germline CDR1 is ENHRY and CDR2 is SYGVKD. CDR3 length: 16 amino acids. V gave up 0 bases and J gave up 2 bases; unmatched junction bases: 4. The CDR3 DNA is TGTGCCATCAGTGAGTCAAGCGGGAGGGTCCCCTACGAGCAGTACTTC. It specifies CAISESSGRVPYEQYF.

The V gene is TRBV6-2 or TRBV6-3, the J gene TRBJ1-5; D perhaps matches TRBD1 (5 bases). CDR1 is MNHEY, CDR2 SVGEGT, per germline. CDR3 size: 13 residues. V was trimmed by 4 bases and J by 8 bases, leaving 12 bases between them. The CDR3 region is CASSLQGKEPQHF. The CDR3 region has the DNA TGTGCCAGCAGTTTGCAGGGAAAAGAGCCCCAGCATTTT.

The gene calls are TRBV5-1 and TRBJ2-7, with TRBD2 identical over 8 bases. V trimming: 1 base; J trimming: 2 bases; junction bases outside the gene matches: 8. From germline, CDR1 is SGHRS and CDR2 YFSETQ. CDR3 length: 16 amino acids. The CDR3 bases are TGCGCCAGCAGCTTGTATACGGGAGGGGGGGCCTACGAGCAGTACTTC. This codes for CASSLYTGGGAYEQYF.

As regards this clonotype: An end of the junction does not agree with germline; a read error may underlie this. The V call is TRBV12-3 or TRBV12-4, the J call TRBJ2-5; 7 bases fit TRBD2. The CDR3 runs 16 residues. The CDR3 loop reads CASSFRLAELQEIQYF. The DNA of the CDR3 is TGTGCCAGCAGTTTTAGGCTAGCGGAACTCCAAGAGATCCAGTACTTC.

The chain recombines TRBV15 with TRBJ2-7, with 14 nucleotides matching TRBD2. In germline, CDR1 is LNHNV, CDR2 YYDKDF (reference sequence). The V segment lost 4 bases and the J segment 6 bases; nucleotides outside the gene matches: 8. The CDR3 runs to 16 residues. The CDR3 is CATSKNIGTSGSEQYF. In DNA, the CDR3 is TGTGCCACCAGCAAGAATATCGGGACTAGCGGGAGCGAGCAGTACTTC. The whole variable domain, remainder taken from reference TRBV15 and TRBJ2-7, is DAMVIQNPRYQVTQFGKPVTLSCSQTLNHNVMYWYQQKSSQAPKLLFHYYDKDFNNEADTPDNFQSRRPNTSFCFLDIRSPGLGDTAMYLCATSKNIGTSGSEQYFGPGTRLTVT.

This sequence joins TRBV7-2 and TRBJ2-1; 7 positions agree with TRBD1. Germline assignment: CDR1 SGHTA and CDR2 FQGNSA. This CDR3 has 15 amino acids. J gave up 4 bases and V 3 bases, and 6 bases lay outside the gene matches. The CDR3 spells CASSFRDSEYNEQFF. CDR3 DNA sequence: TGTGCCAGCAGCTTCCGGGACAGCGAGTACAATGAGCAGTTCTTC.

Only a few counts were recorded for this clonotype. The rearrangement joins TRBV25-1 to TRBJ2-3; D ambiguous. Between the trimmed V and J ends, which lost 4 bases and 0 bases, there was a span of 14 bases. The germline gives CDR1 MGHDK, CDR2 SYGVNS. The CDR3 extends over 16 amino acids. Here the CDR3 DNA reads TGTGCCAGCAGTGGGTCCTCTCCCCTTAGCACAGATACGCAGTATTTT. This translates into CASSGSSPLSTDTQYF.

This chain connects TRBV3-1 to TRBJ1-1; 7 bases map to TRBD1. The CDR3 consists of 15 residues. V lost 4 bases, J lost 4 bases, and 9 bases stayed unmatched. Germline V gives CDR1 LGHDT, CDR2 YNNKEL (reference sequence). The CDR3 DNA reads TGTGCCAGCAGCCTCAAACCGGGACAGACCACTGAAGCTTTCTTT. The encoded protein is CASSLKPGQTTEAFF.

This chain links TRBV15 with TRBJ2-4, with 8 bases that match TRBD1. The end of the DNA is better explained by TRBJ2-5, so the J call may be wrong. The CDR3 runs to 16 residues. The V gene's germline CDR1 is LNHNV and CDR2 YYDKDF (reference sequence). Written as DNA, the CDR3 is TGTGCCACCAGCAGAGATCGGCAGGGGGCGGGAAAGACCCAGTACTTC. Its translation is CATSRDRQGAGKTQYF.

CDR3 residues: CASSHDLANDYNEQFF. The CDR3 DNA is TGTGCCAGCAGCCATGACCTAGCGAACGATTACAATGAGCAGTTCTTC. This rearrangement joins TRBV3-1 to TRBJ2-1, with D tentatively TRBD2 (6 bases). From germline, CDR1 is LGHDT and CDR2 YNNKEL (reference sequence). Trimming took 3 bases from V and 4 from J, leaving 16 bases between them. This CDR3 is 16 amino acids long.

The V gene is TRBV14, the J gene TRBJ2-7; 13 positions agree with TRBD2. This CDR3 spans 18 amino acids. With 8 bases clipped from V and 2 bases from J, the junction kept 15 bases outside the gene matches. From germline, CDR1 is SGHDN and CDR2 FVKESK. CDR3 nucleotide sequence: TGTGCCAGCGGTCGGTTGGCAAGGACTAGCGGGAGAACCTACGAGCAGTACTTC. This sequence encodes CASGRLARTSGRTYEQYF.

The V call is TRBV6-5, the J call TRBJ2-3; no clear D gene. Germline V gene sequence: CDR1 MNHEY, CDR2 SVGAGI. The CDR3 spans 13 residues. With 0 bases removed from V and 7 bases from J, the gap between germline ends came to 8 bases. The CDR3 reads CASSYSADYTQYF. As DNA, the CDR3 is TGTGCCAGCAGTTACTCAGCTGACTATACGCAGTATTTT.

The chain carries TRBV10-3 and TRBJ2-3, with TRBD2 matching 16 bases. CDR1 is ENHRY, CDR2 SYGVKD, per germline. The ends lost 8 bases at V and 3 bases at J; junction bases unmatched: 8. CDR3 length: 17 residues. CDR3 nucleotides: TGTGCCATCGGGACAGGGACTAGCGGGAGGGCGACAGATACGCAGTATTTT. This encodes CAIGTGTSGRATDTQYF.

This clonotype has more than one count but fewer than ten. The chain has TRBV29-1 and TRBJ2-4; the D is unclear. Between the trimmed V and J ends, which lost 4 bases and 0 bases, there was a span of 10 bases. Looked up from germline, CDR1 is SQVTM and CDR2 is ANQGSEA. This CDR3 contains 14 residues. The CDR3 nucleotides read TGCAGCGTTGGGGTAGCCCTAGCCAAAAACATTCAGTACTTC. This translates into CSVGVALAKNIQYF.

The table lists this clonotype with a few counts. The CDR3 spells CASSYPGTGVYNEQFF. The CDR3, as DNA: TGTGCCAGCAGTTACCCGGGGACAGGCGTTTACAATGAGCAGTTCTTC. The V gene is TRBV12-3 or TRBV12-4, the J gene TRBJ2-1; 8 positions agree with TRBD1. V lost 4 bases to trimming and J lost 4 bases; unmatched junction nucleotides: 9. There are 16 residues in the CDR3.

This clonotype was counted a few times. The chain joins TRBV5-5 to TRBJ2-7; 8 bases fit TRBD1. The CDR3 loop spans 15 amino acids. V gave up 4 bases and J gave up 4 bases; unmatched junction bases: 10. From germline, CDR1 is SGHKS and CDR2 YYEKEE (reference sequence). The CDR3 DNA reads TGTGCCAGCAGCGACGGACAGGGAATCTATTACGAGCAGTACTTC. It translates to CASSDGQGIYYEQYF.